This T cell receptor (beta chain) was recorded in a study of cytomegalovirus exposure and HLA in healthy donors. Sequencing used immunoSEQ multiplex PCR; TCRdb keeps in-frame clones, though not all of them. This table has some 260,000 clones, less than 95% appearing once. Regarding the study as a whole: Most observed TCR sequences were rare, whereas some public TCRs were detected in many donors.

As regards this clone: Its specificity is unknown.

This CDR3 has 14 residues. The junction had 5 bases not matched to a gene; V was cut back by 4 bases and J by 7 bases. Germline values: CDR1 ENHRY, CDR2 SYGVKD. The sequenced sample was PBMCs. This chain joins TRBV10-3 and TRBJ1-5, with 9 bases that match TRBD1. This clonotype was sampled from a woman in her 30s in good health and CMV-seronegative. The CDR3 coding sequence is TGTGCCATCAGTGGGGGACAGGGTGGACAGCCCCAGCATTTT. As protein: CAISGGQGGQPQHF.